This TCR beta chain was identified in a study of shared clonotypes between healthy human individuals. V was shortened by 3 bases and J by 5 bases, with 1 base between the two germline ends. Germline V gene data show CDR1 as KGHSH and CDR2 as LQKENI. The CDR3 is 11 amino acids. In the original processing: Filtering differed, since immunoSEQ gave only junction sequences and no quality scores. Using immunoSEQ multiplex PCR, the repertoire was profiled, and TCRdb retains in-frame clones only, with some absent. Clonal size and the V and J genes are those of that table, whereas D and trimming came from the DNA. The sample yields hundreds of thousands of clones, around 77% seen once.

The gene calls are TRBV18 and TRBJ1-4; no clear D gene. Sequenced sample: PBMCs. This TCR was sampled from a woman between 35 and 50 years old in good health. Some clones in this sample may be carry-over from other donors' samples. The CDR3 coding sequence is TGTGCCAGCTCACCCAATGAAAAACTGTTTTTT. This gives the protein CASSPNEKLFF.